Listed below are T cell receptor beta chains from one sample, sequenced in a study of T cell responses to AZD1222 COVID-19 vaccine. TCRdb's copy holds only in-frame clones and misses some; the assay was immunoSEQ multiplex PCR. The sample has over 100,000 clones, about 86% seen once. The sample here was peripheral blood, taken on day 0 of AZD1222 vaccination. The origin of the receptors is an adult in good health. CDR3s include the opening cysteine and the closing phenylalanine or tryptophan. The D gene is left open where the match is weak. Clone sizes are given selectively: once, few, many, or a class where the clone is expanded.

V	length	J	size	D	DNA	CDR3
TRBV3-1/TRBV3-2	15	TRBJ2-2	-	TRBD2	TGTGCCAGCAGCCGATCTAGCGGTGAAACCGGGGAGCTGTTTTTT	CASSRSSGETGELFF
TRBV30	15	TRBJ1-2	-	-	TGTGCCTGGAGTTCAGGGGAATTAAGGAATTATGGCTACACCTTC	CAWSSGELRNYGYTF
TRBV5-4	15	TRBJ2-7	-	TRBD1	TGTGCCAGCAGCGAAGGGACAGTCCTCTCCTACGAGCAGTACTTC	CASSEGTVLSYEQYF
TRBV6-5	12	TRBJ2-7	once	-	TGTGCCAGCAGTAATCGGGGCTACGAGCAGTACTTC	CASSNRGYEQYF
TRBV5-1	15	TRBJ1-6	-	-	TGCGCCAGCACACAGGAGAGCTCCTATAATTCACCCCTCCACTTT	CASTQESSYNSPLHF
TRBV19	14	TRBJ2-1	-	TRBD1	TGTGCCACGACAGGGGGCGGCTCCTACAATGAGCAGTTCTTC	CATTGGGSYNEQFF
TRBV2	13	TRBJ2-1	few	TRBD1	TGTGCCAGCAGTGTGACAGGGGTCAATGAGCAGTTCTTC	CASSVTGVNEQFF
TRBV9	14	TRBJ1-2	-	-	TGTGCCAGCAGCGTGGGCCCCTCGACCTATGGCTACACCTTC	CASSVGPSTYGYTF
TRBV27	14	TRBJ2-1	-	-	TGTGCCAGCAGTTCCCGGGACCTCTTAAATGAGCAGTTCTTC	CASSSRDLLNEQFF
TRBV27	15	TRBJ2-7	-	TRBD1	TGTGCCAGCAGAAAGCCCGGGACAGGGGGTAACGAGCAGTACTTC	CASRKPGTGGNEQYF
TRBV7-8	13	TRBJ1-1	-	-	TGTGCCAGCAGCCTAGGACGGAACACTGAAGCTTTCTTT	CASSLGRNTEAFF
TRBV28	15	TRBJ1-4	-	TRBD1	TGTGCCAGCAGTCCCTCGGGACAGGGAGGCGAAAAACTGTTTTTT	CASSPSGQGGEKLFF
TRBV3-1/TRBV3-2	14	TRBJ2-1	once	-	TGTGCCAGCAGCAGAGCAGGGTCCGGTCATGAGCAGTTCTTC	CASSRAGSGHEQFF
TRBV7-8	15	TRBJ1-4	-	-	TGTGCCAGCAGCTTAGTGATAGGGACTAATGAAAAACTGTTTTTT	CASSLVIGTNEKLFF
TRBV4-1	14	TRBJ1-1	-	-	TGCGCCAGCAGCCCTGGGATTTTAACCACTGAAGCTTTCTTT	CASSPGILTTEAFF
TRBV18	18	TRBJ1-5	-	-	TGTGCCAGCTCACCACAACCGTCCCGGGTGGGTAGCAATCAGCCCCAGCATTTT	CASSPQPSRVGSNQPQHF
TRBV7-2	14	TRBJ1-5	-	-	TGTGCCAGCAGCTTCTCGGGGAGAAATCAGCCCCAGCATTTT	CASSFSGRNQPQHF
TRBV11-2	15	TRBJ2-1	-	TRBD2	TGTGCCAGCCTGTTAGGCGGCGGGAGGGCCGGTGAGCAGTTCTTC	CASLLGGGRAGEQFF
TRBV30	12	TRBJ2-7	-	-	TGTGCCGGGACTTTGGAAGGGGGAAAGCAGTACTTC	CAGTLEGGKQYF
TRBV11-2	17	TRBJ1-4	-	-	TGTGCCAGCAGCTTACGGGGGGTTTCTACAACTAATGAAAAACTGTTTTTT	CASSLRGVSTTNEKLFF
TRBV19	14	TRBJ1-3	medium-sized	-	TGTGCCAGTAGCGAGCGGCGCTCTGGAAACACCATATATTTT	CASSERRSGNTIYF
TRBV10-2	11	TRBJ1-1	few	TRBD1	TGCGCCAGCAGTACAGGGGTTGAAGCTTTCTTT	CASSTGVEAFF
TRBV5-4	14	TRBJ2-5	-	-	TGTGCCAGCAGGAGAGGCAGGGACGAAGAGACCCAGTACTTC	CASRRGRDEETQYF
TRBV25-1	13	TRBJ2-5	-	-	TGTGCCAGCAGCTTGACAGGGACTGAGACCCAGTACTTC	CASSLTGTETQYF
TRBV28	16	TRBJ2-3	-	TRBD2	TGTGCCAGCAGTTTATGGGCTAGCGGGAGGGCAGATACGCAGTATTTT	CASSLWASGRADTQYF
TRBV3-1/TRBV3-2	16	TRBJ2-2	-	TRBD2	TGTGCCAGCAGCCAAGAACTAGCGGGAAAGGGCGGGGAGCTGTTTTTT	CASSQELAGKGGELFF
TRBV18	12	TRBJ2-3	-	-	TGTGCCAGCTCTCTGGTGGGGGATACGCAGTATTTT	CASSLVGDTQYF
TRBV11-1	13	TRBJ1-1	-	-	TGTGCCAGCACCGAGGGGCGTGGGACTGAAGCTTTCTTT	CASTEGRGTEAFF
TRBV19	17	TRBJ2-2	-	-	TGTGCCAGTAGTATAGGGAGAACAGGGCCCAACACCGGGGAGCTGTTTTTT	CASSIGRTGPNTGELFF
TRBV12-3/TRBV12-4	13	TRBJ1-1	-	-	TGTGCCAGCATGTCAAGTCTCATGACTGAAGCTTTCTTT	CASMSSLMTEAFF
TRBV20-1	11	TRBJ1-2	once	TRBD1	TGCAGTGCTAGGACAGGGTATGGCTACACCTTC	CSARTGYGYTF
TRBV9	13	TRBJ2-3	-	-	TGTGCCAGCAGCCAAGGGCTCGTGGCGCCGCAGTATTTT	CASSQGLVAPQYF
TRBV7-2	13	TRBJ1-1	few	TRBD1	TGTGCCAGCAGCCAACAGGGGGCTGCTGAAGCTTTCTTT	CASSQQGAAEAFF
TRBV3-1/TRBV3-2	14	TRBJ1-3	-	-	TGTGCCAGCAGCCAAGGCAGGGTTGGAAACACCATATATTTT	CASSQGRVGNTIYF
TRBV7-3	13	TRBJ2-7	-	-	TGTGCCAGCAGCTCGGAGGACAGCTACGAGCAGTACTTC	CASSSEDSYEQYF
TRBV5-1	15	TRBJ2-1	-	-	TGCGCCAGCAGCCTAGCGTTTAGCTCCTACAATGAGCAGTTCTTC	CASSLAFSSYNEQFF
TRBV7-2	15	TRBJ2-1	-	-	TGTGCCAGCAGCTACCGGGACGGCTCCTACAATGAGCAGTTCTTC	CASSYRDGSYNEQFF
TRBV5-6	13	TRBJ2-7	-	-	TGTGCCAGCAGCTTCGGCGGGGCGGGCGAGCAGTACTTC	CASSFGGAGEQYF
TRBV7-2	14	TRBJ1-2	-	-	TGTGCCAGCAGCCCAAAGAGTTCAGGGTTTGGCTACACCTTC	CASSPKSSGFGYTF
TRBV6-6	20	TRBJ2-3	-	TRBD2	TGTGCCAGCAGCCGAAGGACTAGCGGGAGGCCCTCCCGGGGCACAGATACGCAGTATTTT	CASSRRTSGRPSRGTDTQYF
TRBV19	13	TRBJ1-5	-	-	TGTGCCAGTAGCCCAGGAGGCAATCAGCCCCAGCATTTT	CASSPGGNQPQHF
TRBV30	14	TRBJ2-3	-	-	TGTGCCTGGGGACCAGGGGTATATACAGATACGCAGTATTTT	CAWGPGVYTDTQYF
TRBV3-1/TRBV3-2	12	TRBJ1-1	-	TRBD1	TGTGCCAGCAGCTCCGGGACAGAGCTCAGGTTCTTT	CASSSGTELRFF
TRBV5-1	13	TRBJ2-5	-	-	TGCGCCAGCAGCTTCCGGGGGGCGGAGACCCAGTACTTC	CASSFRGAETQYF
TRBV15	18	TRBJ1-5	-	-	TGTGCCACCAGCAGAGATTACCCGGGCAGGGATCGCAATCAGCCCCAGCATTTT	CATSRDYPGRDRNQPQHF
TRBV30	14	TRBJ1-6	-	-	TGTGCCTGGAACCCGGGCTCCTATAATTCACCCCTCCACTTT	CAWNPGSYNSPLHF
TRBV11-2	13	TRBJ1-4	-	TRBD1	TGTGCCAGCAGCTTCGACCCGGGACAGGAGCTTCTGTTT	CASSFDPGQELLF
TRBV5-1	16	TRBJ2-2	-	TRBD2	TGCGCCAGCAGCTTGTGGGGAGGGCCGAACACCGGGGAGCTGTTTTTT	CASSLWGGPNTGELFF
TRBV6-9	13	TRBJ1-1	few	-	TGTGCCAGCCCGGCCGCGAGGGGCACTGAAGCTTTCTTT	CASPAARGTEAFF
TRBV28	17	TRBJ2-7	-	-	TGTGCCAGCAGCCCACCCCTGGATGGGGGCGAGGACAACGAGCAGTACTTC	CASSPPLDGGEDNEQYF
TRBV4-1	13	TRBJ1-2	-	-	TGCGCCAGCAGCCAGGGGGGTGGCTATGGCTACACCTTC	CASSQGGGYGYTF
TRBV19	14	TRBJ2-3	-	-	TGTGCCAGTAAGATGACGGGAGCGGGAGATACGCAGTATTTT	CASKMTGAGDTQYF